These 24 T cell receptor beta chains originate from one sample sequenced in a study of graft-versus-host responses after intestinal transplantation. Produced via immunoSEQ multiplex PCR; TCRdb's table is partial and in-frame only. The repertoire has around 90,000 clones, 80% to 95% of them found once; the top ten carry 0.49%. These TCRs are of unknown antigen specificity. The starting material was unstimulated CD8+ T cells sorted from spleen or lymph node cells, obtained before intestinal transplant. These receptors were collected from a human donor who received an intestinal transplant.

CDR3 loop: CAWSTPAYEQYF. The CDR3, as DNA: TGTGCCTGGAGTACCCCAGCCTACGAGCAGTACTTC. The chain uses TRBV30 and TRBJ2-7; the D is unclear. The CDR3 extends over 12 amino acids. Per germline, CDR1 GTSNPN and CDR2 SVGIG (reference sequence). Between the trimmed V and J ends, which lost 2 bases and 2 bases, there was a span of 7 bases.

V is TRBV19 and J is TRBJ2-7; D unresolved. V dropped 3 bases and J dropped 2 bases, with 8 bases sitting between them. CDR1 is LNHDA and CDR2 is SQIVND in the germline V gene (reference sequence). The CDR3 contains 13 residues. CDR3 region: CASSIEGAYEQYF. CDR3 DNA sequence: TGTGCCAGTAGTATCGAAGGAGCCTACGAGCAGTACTTC.

CDR3 protein: CASSFSAGAAEAFF. The CDR3 DNA follows: TGTGCCAGCAGCTTTAGTGCAGGAGCGGCTGAAGCTTTCTTT. V and J are TRBV5-5 and TRBJ1-1; the D is unclear. Germline CDR1 is SGHKS and CDR2 is YYEKEE (reference sequence). The CDR3 runs 14 residues. Trimming cost V 2 bases and J 6 bases, with 14 bases left between them.

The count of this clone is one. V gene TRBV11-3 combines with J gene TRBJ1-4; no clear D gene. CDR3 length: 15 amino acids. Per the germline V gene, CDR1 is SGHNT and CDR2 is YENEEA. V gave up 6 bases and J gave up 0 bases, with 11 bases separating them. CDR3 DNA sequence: TGTGCCAGCAGTTACACGGAGGCAACTAATGAAAAACTGTTTTTT. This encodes CASSYTEATNEKLFF.

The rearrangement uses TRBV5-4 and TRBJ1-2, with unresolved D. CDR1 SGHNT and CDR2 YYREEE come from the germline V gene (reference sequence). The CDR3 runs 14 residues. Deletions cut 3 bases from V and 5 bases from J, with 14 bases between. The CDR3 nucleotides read TGTGCCAGCAGCTCCGGACTCATCCGGTATGGCTACACCTTC. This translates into CASSSGLIRYGYTF.

The CDR3 bases are TGTGCCAGCAGCTGGGAGGCAGGAGGCAGTCTGTACAATGAGCAGTTCTTC. Residues: CASSWEAGGSLYNEQFF. V and J are TRBV5-8 and TRBJ2-1; D might be TRBD2 (6 bases). This CDR3 is 17 amino acids long. Germline CDR1 SGHTS, CDR2 YDEGEE. V was trimmed by 3 bases and J by 4 bases, leaving 20 bases between them.

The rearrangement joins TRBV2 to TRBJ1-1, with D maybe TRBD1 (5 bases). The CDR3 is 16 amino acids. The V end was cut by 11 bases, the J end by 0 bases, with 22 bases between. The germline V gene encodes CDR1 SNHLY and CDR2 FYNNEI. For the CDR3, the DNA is TGTGCCCGAACCCAAGAGCAGGGTATCATGAACACTGAAGCTTTCTTT. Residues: CARTQEQGIMNTEAFF.

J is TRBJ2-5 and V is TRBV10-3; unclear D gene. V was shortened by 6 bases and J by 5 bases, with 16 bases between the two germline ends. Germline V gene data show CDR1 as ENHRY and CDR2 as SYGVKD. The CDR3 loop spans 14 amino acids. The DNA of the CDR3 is TGTGCCATCAGCCAGCGTGAGGTTAGGGAGACCCAGTACTTC. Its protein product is CAISQREVRETQYF.

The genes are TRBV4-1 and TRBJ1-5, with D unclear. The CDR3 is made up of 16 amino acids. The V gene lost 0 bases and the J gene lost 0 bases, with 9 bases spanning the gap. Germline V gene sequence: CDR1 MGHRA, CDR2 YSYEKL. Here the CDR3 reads CASSQEGGYSNQPQHF. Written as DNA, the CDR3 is TGCGCCAGCAGCCAAGAAGGAGGCTATAGCAATCAGCCCCAGCATTTT.

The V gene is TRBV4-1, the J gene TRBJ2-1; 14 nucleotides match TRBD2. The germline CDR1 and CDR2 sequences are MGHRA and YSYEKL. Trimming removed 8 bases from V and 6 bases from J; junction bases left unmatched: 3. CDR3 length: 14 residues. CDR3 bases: TGCGCCAGCGGACTAGCGGGGGGTATCAATGAGCAGTTCTTC. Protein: CASGLAGGINEQFF.

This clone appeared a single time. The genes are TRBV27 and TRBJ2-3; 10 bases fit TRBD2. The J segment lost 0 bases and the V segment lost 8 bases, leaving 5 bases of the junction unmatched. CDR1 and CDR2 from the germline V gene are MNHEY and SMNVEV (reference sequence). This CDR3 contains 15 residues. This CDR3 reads CASSSTSGSTDTQYF. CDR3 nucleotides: TGTGCCAGCTCTTCGACTAGCGGGAGCACAGATACGCAGTATTTT.

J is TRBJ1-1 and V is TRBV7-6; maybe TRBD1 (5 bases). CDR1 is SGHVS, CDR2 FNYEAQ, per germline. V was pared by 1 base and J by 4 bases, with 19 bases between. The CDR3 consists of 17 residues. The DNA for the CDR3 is TGTGCCAGCAGCTTAGGACCCTCATTTGGGGGAGGCACTGAAGCTTTCTTT. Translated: CASSLGPSFGGGTEAFF.

CDR3 nucleotide sequence: TGTGCCAGCAGCTTTAGTTGGGGCGATCAGCCCCAGCATTTT. Its translation is CASSFSWGDQPQHF. This chain uses TRBV5-5 with TRBJ1-5; weak D call: TRBD1 (5 bases). The V end lost 2 bases, the J end lost 5 bases, and 11 bases lay between the germline ends. CDR1 and CDR2 (germline): SGHKS, YYEKEE (reference sequence). The CDR3 runs 14 residues.

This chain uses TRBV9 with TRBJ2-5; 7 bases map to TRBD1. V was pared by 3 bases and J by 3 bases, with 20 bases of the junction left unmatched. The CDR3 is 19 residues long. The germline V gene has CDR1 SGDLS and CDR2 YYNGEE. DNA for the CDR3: TGTGCCAGCAGCGCCCTAGGGGGCGACGGCACATCATGGGAAGAGACCCAGTACTTC. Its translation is CASSALGGDGTSWEETQYF.

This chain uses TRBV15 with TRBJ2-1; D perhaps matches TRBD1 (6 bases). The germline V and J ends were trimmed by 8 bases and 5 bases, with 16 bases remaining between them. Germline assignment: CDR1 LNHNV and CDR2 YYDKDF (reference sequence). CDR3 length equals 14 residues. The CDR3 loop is CATENRAGDNEQFF. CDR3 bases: TGTGCCACCGAAAACAGGGCAGGGGACAATGAGCAGTTCTTC.

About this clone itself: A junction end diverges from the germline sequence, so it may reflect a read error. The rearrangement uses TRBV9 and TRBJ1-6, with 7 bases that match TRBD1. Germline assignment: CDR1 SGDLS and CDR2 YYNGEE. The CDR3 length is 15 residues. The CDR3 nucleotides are TGTGCCAGCGGCGTAGAGGGGGACAGTGATTCACCCCTCCACTTT. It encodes CASGVEGDSDSPLHF.

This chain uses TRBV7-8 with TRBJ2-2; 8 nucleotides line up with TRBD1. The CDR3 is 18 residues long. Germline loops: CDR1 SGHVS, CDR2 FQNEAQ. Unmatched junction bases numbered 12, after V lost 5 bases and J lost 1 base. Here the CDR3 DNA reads TGTGCCAGCAGCACCCTGCCAATGACAGGGGTGAACACCGGGGAGCTGTTTTTT. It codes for CASSTLPMTGVNTGELFF.

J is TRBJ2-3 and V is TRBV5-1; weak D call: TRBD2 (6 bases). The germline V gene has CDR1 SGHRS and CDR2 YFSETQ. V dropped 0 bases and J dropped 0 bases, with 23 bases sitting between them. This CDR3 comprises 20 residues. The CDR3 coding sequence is TGCGCCAGCAGCTTGGGGGTCTTCACTCGCGGCGGGGCTAGCACAGATACGCAGTATTTT. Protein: CASSLGVFTRGGASTDTQYF.

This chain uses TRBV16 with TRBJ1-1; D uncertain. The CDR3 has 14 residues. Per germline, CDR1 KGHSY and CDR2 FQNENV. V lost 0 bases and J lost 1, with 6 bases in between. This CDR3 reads CASSQSTSNTEAFF. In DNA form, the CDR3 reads TGTGCCAGCAGCCAATCTACTTCGAACACTGAAGCTTTCTTT.

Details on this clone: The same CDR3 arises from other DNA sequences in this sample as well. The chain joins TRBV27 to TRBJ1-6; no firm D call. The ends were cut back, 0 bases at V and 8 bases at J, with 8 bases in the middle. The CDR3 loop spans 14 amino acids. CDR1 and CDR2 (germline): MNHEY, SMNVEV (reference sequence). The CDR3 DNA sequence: TGTGCCAGCAGTTTATCGGCAGGCTATTCACCCCTCCACTTT. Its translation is CASSLSAGYSPLHF.

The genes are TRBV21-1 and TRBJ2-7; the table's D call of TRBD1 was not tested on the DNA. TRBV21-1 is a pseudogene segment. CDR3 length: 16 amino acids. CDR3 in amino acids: CASSKISAGPKNEQYF. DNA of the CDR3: TGTGCCAGCAGCAAAATTTCGGCAGGGCCCAAGAACGAGCAGTACTTC.

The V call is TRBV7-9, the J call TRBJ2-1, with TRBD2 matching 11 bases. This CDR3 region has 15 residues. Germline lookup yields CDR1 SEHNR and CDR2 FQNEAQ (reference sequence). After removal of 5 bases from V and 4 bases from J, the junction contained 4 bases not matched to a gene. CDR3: CASSDWTSGYNEQFF. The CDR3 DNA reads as TGTGCCAGCAGCGACTGGACTAGCGGGTACAATGAGCAGTTCTTC.

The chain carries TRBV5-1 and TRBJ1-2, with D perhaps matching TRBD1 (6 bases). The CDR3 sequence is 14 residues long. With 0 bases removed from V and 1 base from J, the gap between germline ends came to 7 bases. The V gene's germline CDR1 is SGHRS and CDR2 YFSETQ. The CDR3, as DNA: TGCGCCAGCAGCTTGGCAGGGGTTAACTATGGCTACACCTTC. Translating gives CASSLAGVNYGYTF.

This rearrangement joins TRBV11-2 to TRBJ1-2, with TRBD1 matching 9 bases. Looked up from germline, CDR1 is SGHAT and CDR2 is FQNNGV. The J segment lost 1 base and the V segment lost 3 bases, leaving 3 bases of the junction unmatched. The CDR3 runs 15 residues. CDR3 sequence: CASSLGTGYNYGYTF. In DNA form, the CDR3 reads TGTGCCAGCAGCTTGGGGACAGGGTATAACTATGGCTACACCTTC.